The source of this T cell receptor (beta chain) is a study of T cell repertoires in aging, cancer and after chemotherapy. Study results and caveats: In healthy donors, age-related TCR diversity loss mainly reflected lost richness. Untreated cancer patients had significantly lower blood TCR diversity than age-matched healthy donors.

The CDR3 runs to 15 residues. The V end was cut by 3 bases, the J end by 0 bases, with 9 bases between. Peripheral blood genomic DNA, not sorted cells or RNA, was the template. This clonotype has only a few counts. What it binds is unknown. Rearranged V-D-J TRB sequences were amplified with a mixed TRB-A/B primer pool. MiXCR, applied by TCRdb to the multiplex PCR reads, yields one record per CDR3 protein. Among roughly 2,000 distinct CDR3 sequences listed, around two thirds were seen once. The sample taken for sequencing was blood. This sequence was found in a human donor with a solid tumor. The chain has TRBV12-3 or TRBV12-4 and TRBJ2-1; D is unresolved. CDR3 amino acids: CASSFRVGSYNEQFF. The CDR3, as DNA: TGTGCCAGCAGTTTCCGAGTTGGCTCCTACAATGAGCAGTTCTTC.